This TCR beta chain was captured by sequencing in a study of glioma-infiltrating T cells. Study-level findings and limits: Gliomas, especially low-grade, showed above-expected tissue-blood divergence; non-neoplastic patients showed below. Only very few CDR3 sequences appeared in both tissue and blood.

In the case of this clonotype: Its antigen is unidentified.

TCR alpha and beta CDR3 regions were amplified from RNA using iRepertoire nested multiplex PCR. One-step reverse transcription and amplification started from approximately 100-400 ng of tissue mRNA or PBMC total RNA. MiXCR, run by TCRdb on the multiplex PCR reads, gives a single entry per CDR3 protein. Here the sample spans about 190,000 distinct CDR3 sequences, about 31% being singletons. V was trimmed by 7 bases and J by 3 bases, leaving 16 bases between them. The germline gives CDR1 SGHRS, CDR2 YFSETQ. CDR3 length: 14 residues. The sample taken for sequencing was glioma tissue, nonneoplastic brain tissue, or PBMCs (not recorded which). V and J are TRBV5-1 and TRBJ1-1, with D hard to call. The sequence came from a human donor with low-grade glioma or glioblastoma, undergoing nonglioma brain surgery, or in good health (not recorded which). In DNA, the CDR3 is TGCGCCAGCGGCCTGTCGACTCGCTACACTGAAGCTTTCTTT. Translated, it gives CASGLSTRYTEAFF.